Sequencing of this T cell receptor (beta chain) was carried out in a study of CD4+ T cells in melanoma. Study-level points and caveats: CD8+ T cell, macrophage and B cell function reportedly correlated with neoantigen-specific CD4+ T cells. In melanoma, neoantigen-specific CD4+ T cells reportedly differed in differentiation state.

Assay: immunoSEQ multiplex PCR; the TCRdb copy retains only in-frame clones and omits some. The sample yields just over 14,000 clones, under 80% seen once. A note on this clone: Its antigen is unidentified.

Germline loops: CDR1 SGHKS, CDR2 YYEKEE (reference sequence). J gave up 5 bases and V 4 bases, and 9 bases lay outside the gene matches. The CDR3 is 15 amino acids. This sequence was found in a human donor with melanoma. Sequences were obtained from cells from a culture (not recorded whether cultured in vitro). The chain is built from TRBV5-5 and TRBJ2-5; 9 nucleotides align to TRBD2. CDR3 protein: CASSDLAGARETQYF. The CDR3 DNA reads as TGTGCCAGCAGCGACTTAGCGGGGGCCCGGGAGACCCAGTACTTC.